The clone carrying this T cell receptor (beta chain) was seen more than once but under ten times. Its specificity is unknown. A read error may produce the germline difference seen at one junction end. The sample is drawn from a study of cytomegalovirus exposure and HLA in healthy donors. General study results and limits: A later analysis appeared to link common viral pathogens to several of the most significant clusters. In vitro assays verified that three CMV-associated chains recognized CMV antigens specifically. Most observed TCR sequences were rare, whereas some public TCRs were detected in many donors.

This CDR3 contains 17 residues. The V gene's germline CDR1 is SEHNR and CDR2 FQNEAQ (reference sequence). Every donor was a healthy person donating bone marrow. 13 Jbeta primers and 60 Vbeta primers were used for the PCR. Method: immunoSEQ multiplex PCR; TCRdb's copy keeps in-frame clones and lacks some. The table has 55,000 to 80,000 clones, approximately 80% seen once. Sequencing was performed on PBMCs. The rearrangement links TRBV7-9 to TRBJ2-7; 12 positions match TRBD1. The clonotype originates from a woman aged 30 to 39 in good health and CMV-seronegative. The DNA of the CDR3 is TGTTCCAGCAGCTCTTTAACACTCAGGGACAGGGGGCACGAGCAGTACTTC. It codes for CSSSSLTLRDRGHEQYF.